This T cell receptor beta chain comes out of a study of blood T cell repertoires in COVID-19 (dated by TCRdb to about 2020). For context, the study as a whole: The collaborator samples originated in the United States, Italy and Spain and spanned the acute and convalescent phases of COVID-19. The prospective study material was composed of cDNA or gDNA derived from T cells, B-cell-depleted T cells, or PBMCs. The dataset comprised deeply sampled blood TCRbeta repertoires from subjects exposed to, actively infected with, or recovered from COVID-19. The repertoires were released in a freely available public database intended as a resource for research on the immune response to SARS-CoV-2. Samples came from the ongoing ImmuneRACE study (first 160 participants) plus 1,254 subjects from 6 global collaborators. A de-identified subject ID, COVID-19 status, age in years and sex were almost always included in the sample metadata. Where HLA class I and class II types were available, the types were taken from metadata supplied by the sample provider, not from assay-based typing. Summary of the overall study and its limitations: The amount of clinical and demographic metadata varied by source and participant and was provided uncurated.

The immunoSEQ Assay, a bias-controlled multiplex PCR, was used to amplify TCRbeta CDR3 regions from genomic DNA. Per the authors' processing: The number of nucleated cells in each sample was estimated from the amplification of reference gene primers within the assay. Sequence reads were collapsed and filtered to measure the absolute abundance of every unique TCRbeta CDR3 rearrangement. For each sample, productive Simpson clonality was calculated as the square root of Simpson's diversity index across productive rearrangements. TCRdb provides this immuneACCESS table in a form limited to in-frame rearrangements. Some clones are lacking; in checked studies, under half of them reflect an unresolved V gene, and why the rest are absent is not known. D and trimming come from the DNA, and the V and J calls and clone size come from that table. For this sample there are 250,000 to 350,000 clones; around 84% appear just once. The ten largest account for roughly 1.6% of the sample.

In Seattle, one collaborating source enrolled patients while the infection was active and tracked those patients longitudinally over the course of disease. Each collaborating institution followed its own protocols to collect whole blood in K2EDTA tubes. For TCRbeta analysis, collaborator samples were shipped as frozen whole blood, as isolated PBMCs, or as DNA extracted from either sample type. The CDR3 sequence holds 15 residues, the cysteine and phenylalanine included. The sequence is cut down to CDR3 DNA, 45 bases in frame from base 1. CDR1 and CDR2 are drawn from the germline V gene (reference sequence): WNHNN, SYGVQD. Deletion took 6 bases off V and 11 bases off J, with a span of 23 bases between the germline ends. About this clone: No antigen is known for it. No clone much larger than this one lies a single base away; base qualities are absent.

The chain links TRBV10-1 with TRBJ2-4; the D gene is perhaps TRBD2, from 6 matching bases. The TCR sequence derives from a human donor with COVID-19, enrolled during active disease. The donor label of this sample is uncertain. Material for sequencing was peripheral blood. Here is the DNA: TGCGCCAGCAGATTCTGCGGGAATCATTGTGCCCTTCAGTACTTC. Its translation is CASRFCGNHCALQYF.